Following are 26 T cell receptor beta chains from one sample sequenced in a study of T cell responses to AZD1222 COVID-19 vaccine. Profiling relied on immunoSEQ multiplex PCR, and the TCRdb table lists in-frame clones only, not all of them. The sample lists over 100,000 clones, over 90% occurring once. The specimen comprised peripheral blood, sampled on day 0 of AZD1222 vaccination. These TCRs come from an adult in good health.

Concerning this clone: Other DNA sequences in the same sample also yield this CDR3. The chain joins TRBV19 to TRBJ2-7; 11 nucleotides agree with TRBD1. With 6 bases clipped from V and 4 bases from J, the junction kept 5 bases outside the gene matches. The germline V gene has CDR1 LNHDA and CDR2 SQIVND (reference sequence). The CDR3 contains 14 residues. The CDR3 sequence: CASSAGTGGYEQYF. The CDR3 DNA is TGTGCCAGTAGCGCCGGGACAGGGGGTTACGAGCAGTACTTC. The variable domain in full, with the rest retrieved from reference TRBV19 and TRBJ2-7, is DGGITQSPKYLFRKEGQNVTLSCEQNLNHDAMYWYRQDPGQGLRLIYYSQIVNDFQKGDIAEGYSVSREKKESFPLTVTSAQKNPTAFYLCASSAGTGGYEQYFGPGTRLTVT.

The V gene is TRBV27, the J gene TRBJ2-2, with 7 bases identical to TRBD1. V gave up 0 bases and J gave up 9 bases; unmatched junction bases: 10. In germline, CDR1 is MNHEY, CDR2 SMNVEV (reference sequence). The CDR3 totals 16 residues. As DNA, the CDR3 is TGTGCCAGCAGTTTATCCCCAAGGGGGCTCATGCGGGAGCTGTTTTTT. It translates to CASSLSPRGLMRELFF.

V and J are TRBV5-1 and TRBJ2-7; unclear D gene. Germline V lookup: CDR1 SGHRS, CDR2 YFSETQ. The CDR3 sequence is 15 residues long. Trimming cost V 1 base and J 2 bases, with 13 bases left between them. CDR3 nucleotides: TGCGCCAGCAGCTTGCTCCCAACGCACACCTACGAGCAGTACTTC. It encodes CASSLLPTHTYEQYF.

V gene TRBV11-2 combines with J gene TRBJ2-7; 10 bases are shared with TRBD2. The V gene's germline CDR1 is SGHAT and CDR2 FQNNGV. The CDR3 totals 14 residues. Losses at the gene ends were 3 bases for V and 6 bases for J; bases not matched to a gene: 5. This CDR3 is CASSFLIAGGEQYF. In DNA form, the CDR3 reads TGTGCCAGCAGCTTCCTAATAGCGGGAGGCGAGCAGTACTTC.

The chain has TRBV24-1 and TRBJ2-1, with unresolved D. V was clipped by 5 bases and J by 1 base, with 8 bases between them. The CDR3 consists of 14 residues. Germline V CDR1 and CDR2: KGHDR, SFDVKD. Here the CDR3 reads CATSAAVSYNEQFF. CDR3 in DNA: TGTGCCACCAGTGCGGCTGTATCCTACAATGAGCAGTTCTTC.

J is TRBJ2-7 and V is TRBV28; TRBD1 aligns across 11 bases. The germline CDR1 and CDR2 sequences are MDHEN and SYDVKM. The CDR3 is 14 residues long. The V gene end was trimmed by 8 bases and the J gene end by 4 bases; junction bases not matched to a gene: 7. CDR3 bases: TGTGCCAGCTCGCCCGGGGACAGGGGGTACGAGCAGTACTTC. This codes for CASSPGDRGYEQYF.

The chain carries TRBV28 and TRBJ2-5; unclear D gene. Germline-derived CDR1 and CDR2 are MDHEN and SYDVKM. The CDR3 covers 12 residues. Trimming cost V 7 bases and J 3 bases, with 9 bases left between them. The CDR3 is CASKASKETQYF. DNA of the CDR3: TGTGCCAGCAAAGCCAGTAAAGAGACCCAGTACTTC.

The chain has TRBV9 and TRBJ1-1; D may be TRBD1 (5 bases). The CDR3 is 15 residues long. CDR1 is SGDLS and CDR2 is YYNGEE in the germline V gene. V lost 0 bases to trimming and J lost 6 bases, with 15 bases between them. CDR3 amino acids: CASSVAGGAMAEAFF. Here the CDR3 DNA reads TGTGCCAGCAGCGTAGCTGGAGGGGCAATGGCTGAAGCTTTCTTT.

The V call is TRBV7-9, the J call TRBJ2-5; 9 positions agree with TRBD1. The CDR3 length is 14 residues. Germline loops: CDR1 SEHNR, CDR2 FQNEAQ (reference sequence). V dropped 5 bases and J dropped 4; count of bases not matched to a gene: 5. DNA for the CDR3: TGTGCCAGCAGCGTTACAGGGGGCGGAGAGACCCAGTACTTC. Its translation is CASSVTGGGETQYF. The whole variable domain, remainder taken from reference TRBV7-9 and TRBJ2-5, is DTGVSQNPRHKITKRGQNVTFRCDPISEHNRLYWYRQTLGQGPEFLTYFQNEAQLEKSRLLSDRFSAERPKGSFSTLEIQRTEQGDSAMYLCASSVTGGGETQYFGPGTRLLVL.

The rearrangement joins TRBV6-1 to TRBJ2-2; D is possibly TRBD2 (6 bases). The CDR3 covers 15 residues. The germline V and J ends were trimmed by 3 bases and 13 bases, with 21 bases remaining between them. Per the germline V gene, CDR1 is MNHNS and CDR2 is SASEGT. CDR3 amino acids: CASSDRWGPGERLFF. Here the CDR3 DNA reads TGTGCCAGCAGTGATCGATGGGGCCCGGGAGAGAGGCTGTTTTTT.

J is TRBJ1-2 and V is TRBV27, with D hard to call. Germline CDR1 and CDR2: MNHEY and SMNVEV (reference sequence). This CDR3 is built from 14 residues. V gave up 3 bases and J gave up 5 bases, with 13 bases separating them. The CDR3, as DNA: TGTGCCAGCAGTTTCACGGGTCCGGCATATGGCTACACCTTC. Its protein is CASSFTGPAYGYTF.

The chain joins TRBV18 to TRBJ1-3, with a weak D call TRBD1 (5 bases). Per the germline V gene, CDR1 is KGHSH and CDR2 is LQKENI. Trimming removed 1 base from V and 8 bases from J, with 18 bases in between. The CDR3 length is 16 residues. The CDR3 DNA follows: TGTGCCAGCTCACCACGGACGGGACCTTCAAACCACACCATATATTTT. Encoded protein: CASSPRTGPSNHTIYF.

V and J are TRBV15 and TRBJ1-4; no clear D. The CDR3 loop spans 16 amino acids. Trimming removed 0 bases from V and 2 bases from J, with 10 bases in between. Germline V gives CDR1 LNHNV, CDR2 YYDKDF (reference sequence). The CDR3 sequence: CATSRDRFATNEKLFF. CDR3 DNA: TGTGCCACCAGCAGAGACCGTTTCGCCACTAATGAAAAACTGTTTTTT.

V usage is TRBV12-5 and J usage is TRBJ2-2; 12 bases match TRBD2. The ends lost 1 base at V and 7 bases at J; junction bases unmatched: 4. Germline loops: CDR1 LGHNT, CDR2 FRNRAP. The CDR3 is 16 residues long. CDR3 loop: CASGLGLAGVVGELFF. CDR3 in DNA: TGTGCTAGTGGTTTGGGACTAGCGGGAGTAGTCGGGGAGCTGTTTTTT. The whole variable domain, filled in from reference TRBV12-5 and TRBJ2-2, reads DARVTQTPRHKVTEMGQEVTMRCQPILGHNTVFWYRQTMMQGLELLAYFRNRAPLDDSGMPKDRFSAEMPDATLATLKIQPSEPRDSAVYFCASGLGLAGVVGELFFGEGSRLTVL.

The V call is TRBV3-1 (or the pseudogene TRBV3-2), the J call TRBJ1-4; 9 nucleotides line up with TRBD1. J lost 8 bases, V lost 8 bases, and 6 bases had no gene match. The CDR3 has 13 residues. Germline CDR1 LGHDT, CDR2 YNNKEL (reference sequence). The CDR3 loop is CASRRQGGEKLFF. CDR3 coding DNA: TGTGCCAGCCGCAGACAGGGGGGCGAAAAACTGTTTTTT.

In DNA form, the CDR3 reads TGTGCCAGCAGAGTCAGGGGGCGCGACACCGGGGAGCTGTTTTTT. Protein sequence: CASRVRGRDTGELFF. The chain is built from TRBV7-9 and TRBJ2-2, with 8 nucleotides matching TRBD1. Losses at the gene ends were 6 bases for V and 3 bases for J; bases not matched to a gene: 6. CDR1 and CDR2 (germline): SEHNR, FQNEAQ (reference sequence). The CDR3 runs 15 residues.

CDR3 nucleotide sequence: TGTGCCAGCAGTGGATCCCCAGACAGGGACGTTCACCAGCCCCAGCATTTT. Translating it yields CASSGSPDRDVHQPQHF. This chain uses TRBV6-6 with TRBJ1-5; 7 bases agree with TRBD1. J lost 7 bases, V lost 5 bases, and 17 bases had no gene match. This CDR3 has 17 residues. Germline values: CDR1 MNHNY, CDR2 SVGAGI (reference sequence).

CDR3 residues: CASSSHPGTVNTEAFF. For the CDR3, the DNA is TGCGCCAGCAGCTCGCATCCCGGGACAGTGAACACTGAAGCTTTCTTT. V is TRBV5-1 and J is TRBJ1-1, with 7 nucleotides matching TRBD1. The CDR3 is made up of 16 amino acids. Germline V gene data show CDR1 as SGHRS and CDR2 as YFSETQ. Unmatched junction bases numbered 8, after V lost 3 bases and J lost 0 bases. Using reference TRBV5-1 and TRBJ1-1 for the parts outside the CDR3, the full variable domain is KAGVTQTPRYLIKTRGQQVTLSCSPISGHRSVSWYQQTPGQGLQFLFEYFSETQRNKGNFPGRFSGRQFSNSRSEMNVSTLELGDSALYLCASSSHPGTVNTEAFFGQGTRLTVV.

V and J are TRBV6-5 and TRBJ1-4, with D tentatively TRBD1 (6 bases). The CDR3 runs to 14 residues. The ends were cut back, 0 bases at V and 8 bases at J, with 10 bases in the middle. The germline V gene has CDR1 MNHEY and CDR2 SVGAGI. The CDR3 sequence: CASSYSGGREKLFF. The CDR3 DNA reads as TGTGCCAGCAGTTACTCGGGGGGCAGGGAAAAACTGTTTTTT.

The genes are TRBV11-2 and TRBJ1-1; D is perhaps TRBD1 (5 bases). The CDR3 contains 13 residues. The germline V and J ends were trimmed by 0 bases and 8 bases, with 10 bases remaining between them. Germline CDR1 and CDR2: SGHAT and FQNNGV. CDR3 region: CASSLDREGEAFF. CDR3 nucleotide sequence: TGTGCCAGCAGCTTAGATCGGGAGGGGGAAGCTTTCTTT.

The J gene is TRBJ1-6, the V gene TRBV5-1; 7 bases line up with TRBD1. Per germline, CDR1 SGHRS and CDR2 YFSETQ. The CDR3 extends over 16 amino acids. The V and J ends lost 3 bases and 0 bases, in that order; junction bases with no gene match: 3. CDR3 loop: CASSSGGSSYNSPLHF. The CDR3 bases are TGCGCCAGCAGCTCAGGGGGTTCCTCCTATAATTCACCCCTCCACTTT.

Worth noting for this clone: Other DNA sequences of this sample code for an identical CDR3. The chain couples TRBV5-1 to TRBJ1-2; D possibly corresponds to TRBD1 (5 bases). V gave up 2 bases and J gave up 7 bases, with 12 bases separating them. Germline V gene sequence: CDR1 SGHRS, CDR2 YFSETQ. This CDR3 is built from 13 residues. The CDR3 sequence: CASSFLGEGGYTF. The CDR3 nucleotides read TGCGCCAGCAGCTTCCTAGGGGAGGGTGGCTACACCTTC. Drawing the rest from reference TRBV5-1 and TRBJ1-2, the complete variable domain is KAGVTQTPRYLIKTRGQQVTLSCSPISGHRSVSWYQQTPGQGLQFLFEYFSETQRNKGNFPGRFSGRQFSNSRSEMNVSTLELGDSALYLCASSFLGEGGYTFGSGTRLTVV.

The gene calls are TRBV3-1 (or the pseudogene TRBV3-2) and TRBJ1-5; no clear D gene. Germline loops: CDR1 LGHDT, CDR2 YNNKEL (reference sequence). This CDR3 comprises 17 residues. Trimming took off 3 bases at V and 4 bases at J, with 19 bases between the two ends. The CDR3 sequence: CASSQNERETENQPQHF. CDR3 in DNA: TGTGCCAGCAGCCAGAATGAGCGAGAAACAGAAAATCAGCCCCAGCATTTT.

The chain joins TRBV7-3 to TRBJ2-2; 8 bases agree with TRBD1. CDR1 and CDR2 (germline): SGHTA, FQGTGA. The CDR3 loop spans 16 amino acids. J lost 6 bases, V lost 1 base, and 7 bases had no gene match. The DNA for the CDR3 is TGTGCCAGCAGCTTAAATGGACAGGGAAGTTCCGGGGAGCTGTTTTTT. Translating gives CASSLNGQGSSGELFF.

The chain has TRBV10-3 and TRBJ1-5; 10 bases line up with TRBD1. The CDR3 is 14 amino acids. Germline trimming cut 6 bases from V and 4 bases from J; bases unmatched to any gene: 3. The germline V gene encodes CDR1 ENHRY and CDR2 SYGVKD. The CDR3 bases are TGTGCCATCAGGGGGGACAGGGGAAATCAGCCCCAGCATTTT. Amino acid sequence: CAIRGDRGNQPQHF.

The CDR3 protein is CASSPSGSVYEQYF. The CDR3 DNA is TGCGCCAGCAGCCCTAGCGGGAGTGTCTACGAGCAGTACTTC. The chain couples TRBV5-1 to TRBJ2-7; 10 bases match TRBD2. This CDR3 spans 14 amino acids. CDR1 and CDR2 from the germline V gene are SGHRS and YFSETQ. Germline trimming cut 4 bases from V and 3 bases from J; bases unmatched to any gene: 4.